The rows below give T cell receptor beta chains drawn from one sample of a study of blood T cell repertoires in COVID-19. Measured with immunoSEQ multiplex PCR; TCRdb has only the in-frame clones, and not every one. The sample holds about 330,000 clones, approximately 88% seen once. The sample was PBMCs or T cells enriched from blood (not recorded which). The receptors were gathered from a man aged 25 to 40 who had recovered from COVID-19. Each CDR3 is given without its conserved first and last residue. Each record gives: CDR3 protein, D gene, J gene, clone size, V gene. A D gene is named only where the DNA matches it firmly. Not every row has a clone size; where given, it reads once, few, many or a size class.

ASSLLPQETQY . TRBJ2-5 . TRBV5-1
ASSAGGQPQH . TRBJ1-5 once TRBV27
ASSLPSGGINIQY TRBD2 TRBJ2-4 . TRBV11-2
ASSIRTSRAAGHEQF . TRBJ2-1 . TRBV7-8
ASSVSRDISYEQY . TRBJ2-7 . TRBV2
ASRAGYSGNTIY . TRBJ1-3 once TRBV6-5
ASSSRGNSKSTDTQY . TRBJ2-3 . TRBV5-4
SVGGQGASDGYT TRBD1 TRBJ1-2 . TRBV29-1
ASSAGLSSTDTQY . TRBJ2-3 . TRBV14
ASSNPSGAKKNIQY . TRBJ2-4 . TRBV5-4
ASKKGPASYEQY . TRBJ2-7 . TRBV28
ASSRQQGNSEAF TRBD1 TRBJ1-1 . TRBV18
ASSLVLFNEQF . TRBJ2-1 . TRBV7-2
AIRGSGTTPTEAF . TRBJ1-1 . TRBV10-3
ASKMGQRATEAF TRBD1 TRBJ1-1 . TRBV27
ASSIARTTDEKLF . TRBJ1-4 . TRBV19
ASNPMGQQETQY TRBD1 TRBJ2-5 . TRBV6-5
ASSLIEEALYGYT . TRBJ1-2 . TRBV28
ASSSHGGAAGGYT . TRBJ1-2 few TRBV27
ASSGGEATSYEQY . TRBJ2-7 . TRBV10-1
ASSEQGAPHTGELF TRBD1 TRBJ2-2 . TRBV25-1
ASSAQGVASEQF . TRBJ2-1 . TRBV6-4
ASTGTYTGELF . TRBJ2-2 . TRBV5-1
ASRGRERGYGYT . TRBJ1-2 . TRBV28
ASSQGASRNSYEQY . TRBJ2-7 . TRBV3-1/TRBV3-2
ASSVVGAGVYGYT . TRBJ1-2 . TRBV9
ASSLAGREAF . TRBJ1-1 once TRBV18
ASSLKPSGGYT . TRBJ1-2 . TRBV5-6
ASRVVAGTYEQY TRBD2 TRBJ2-7 . TRBV5-1
ASSLGQENQPQH TRBD1 TRBJ1-5 . TRBV18
AISESGTGLYEQY TRBD1 TRBJ2-7 . TRBV10-3
ASSSGTRTEKLF . TRBJ1-4 . TRBV5-1
AISRTGSGSYEQY TRBD1 TRBJ2-7 once TRBV10-3
ASSPGPPRLF . TRBJ1-4 . TRBV6-5
ASSGQQMNQPQH . TRBJ1-5 . TRBV2
AVRLVSNEQF . TRBJ2-1 . TRBV10-3
ASSHAVGLDYEQY . TRBJ2-7 once TRBV19
ASSEGTGFTEAF TRBD1 TRBJ1-1 . TRBV9